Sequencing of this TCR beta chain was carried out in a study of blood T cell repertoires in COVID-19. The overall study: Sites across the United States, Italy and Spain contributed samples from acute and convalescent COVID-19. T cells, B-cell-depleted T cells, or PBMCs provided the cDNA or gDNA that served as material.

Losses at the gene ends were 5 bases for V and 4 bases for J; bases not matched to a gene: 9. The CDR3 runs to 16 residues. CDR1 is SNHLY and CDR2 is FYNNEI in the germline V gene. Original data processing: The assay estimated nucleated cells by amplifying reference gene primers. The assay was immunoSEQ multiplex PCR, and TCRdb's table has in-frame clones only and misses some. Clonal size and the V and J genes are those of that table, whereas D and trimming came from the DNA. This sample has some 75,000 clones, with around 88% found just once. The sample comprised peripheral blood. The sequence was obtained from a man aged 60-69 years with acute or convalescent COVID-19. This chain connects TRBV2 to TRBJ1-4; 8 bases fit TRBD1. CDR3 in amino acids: CASSIFRTGSNEKLFF. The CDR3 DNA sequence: TGTGCCAGCAGTATTTTTCGGACAGGGAGTAATGAAAAACTGTTTTTT.